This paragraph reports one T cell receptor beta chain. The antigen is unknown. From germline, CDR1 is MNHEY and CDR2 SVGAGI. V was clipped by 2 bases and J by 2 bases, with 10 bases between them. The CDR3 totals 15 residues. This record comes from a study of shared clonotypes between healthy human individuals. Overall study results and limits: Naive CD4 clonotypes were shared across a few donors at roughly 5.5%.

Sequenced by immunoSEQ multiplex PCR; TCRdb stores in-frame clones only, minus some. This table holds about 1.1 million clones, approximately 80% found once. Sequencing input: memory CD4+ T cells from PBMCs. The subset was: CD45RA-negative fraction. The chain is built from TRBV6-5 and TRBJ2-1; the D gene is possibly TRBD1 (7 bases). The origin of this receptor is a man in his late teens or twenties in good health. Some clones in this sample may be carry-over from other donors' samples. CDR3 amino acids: CASSYQGGTYNEQFF. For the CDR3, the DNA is TGTGCCAGCAGTTACCAGGGGGGAACCTACAATGAGCAGTTCTTC.